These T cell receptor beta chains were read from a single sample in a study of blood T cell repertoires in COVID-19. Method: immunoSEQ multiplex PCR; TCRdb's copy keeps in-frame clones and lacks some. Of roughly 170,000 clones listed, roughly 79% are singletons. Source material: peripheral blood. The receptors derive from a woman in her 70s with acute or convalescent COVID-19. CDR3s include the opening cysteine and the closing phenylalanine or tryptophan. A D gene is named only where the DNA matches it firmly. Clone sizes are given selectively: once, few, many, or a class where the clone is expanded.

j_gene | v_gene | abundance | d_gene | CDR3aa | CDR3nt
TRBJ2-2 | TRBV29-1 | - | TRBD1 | CSARGDRGNTGELFF | TGCAGCGCGAGAGGGGACAGGGGGAACACCGGGGAGCTGTTTTTT
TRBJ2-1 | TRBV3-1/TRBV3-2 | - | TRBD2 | CASSPGTSGKWNEQFF | TGTGCCAGCAGCCCCGGGACTAGCGGGAAGTGGAATGAGCAGTTCTTC
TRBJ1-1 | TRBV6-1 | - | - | CASSEATVTMRNTEAFF | TGTGCCAGCAGTGAAGCGACAGTGACAATGCGGAACACTGAAGCTTTCTTT
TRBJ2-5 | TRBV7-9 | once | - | CASSWAGETQYF | TGTGCCAGCAGCTGGGCGGGGGAGACCCAGTACTTC
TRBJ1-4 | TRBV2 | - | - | CASSRGDATNEKLFF | TGTGCCAGCAGCAGGGGTGATGCAACTAATGAAAAACTGTTTTTT
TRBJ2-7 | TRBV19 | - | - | CASSIKLASYEQYF | TGTGCCAGTAGTATAAAACTAGCCAGCTACGAGCAGTACTTC
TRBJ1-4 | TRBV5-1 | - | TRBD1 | CASSFQGTGGRREKLFF | TGCGCCAGCAGCTTCCAAGGGACAGGTGGCAGGCGAGAAAAACTGTTTTTT
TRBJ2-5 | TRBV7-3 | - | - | CASSFGGFGLQETQYF | TGTGCCAGCAGCTTTGGGGGCTTCGGGTTACAAGAGACCCAGTACTTC
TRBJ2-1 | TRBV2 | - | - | CASIEEVTYNEQFF | TGTGCCAGCATAGAAGAAGTCACCTACAATGAGCAGTTCTTC
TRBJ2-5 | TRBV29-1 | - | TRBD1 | CSVEGGRTGLRETQYF | TGCAGCGTTGAGGGGGGAAGGACAGGGCTAAGAGAGACCCAGTACTTC
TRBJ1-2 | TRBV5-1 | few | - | CASSSRQSNYGYTF | TGCGCCAGCAGCTCCCGACAGTCTAACTATGGCTACACCTTC
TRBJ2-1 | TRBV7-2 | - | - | CASSLGQGTYNEQFF | TGTGCCAGCAGCTTAGGGCAGGGGACGTACAATGAGCAGTTCTTC
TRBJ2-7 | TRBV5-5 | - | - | CASSLTDTSYEQYF | TGTGCCAGCAGCTTGACGGACACCTCCTACGAGCAGTACTTC
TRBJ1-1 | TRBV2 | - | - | CASSEWGVRNTEAFF | TGTGCCAGCAGTGAATGGGGGGTCCGAAACACTGAAGCTTTCTTT
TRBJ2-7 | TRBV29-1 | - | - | CSVEKGHGGAGEQYF | TGCAGCGTTGAAAAAGGACATGGGGGGGCTGGCGAGCAGTACTTC
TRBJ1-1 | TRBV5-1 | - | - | CASSLDGGDTEAFF | TGCGCCAGCAGCTTAGACGGCGGCGACACTGAAGCTTTCTTT
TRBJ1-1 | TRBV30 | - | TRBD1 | CAWTAGQGLTEAFF | TGTGCCTGGACGGCGGGACAGGGGTTGACTGAAGCTTTCTTT
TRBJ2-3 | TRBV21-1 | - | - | CASSKFDSSTDTQYF | TGTGCCAGCAGCAAATTCGACAGCAGCACAGATACGCAGTATTTT